A few counts support the clone carrying this T cell receptor beta chain. This clone may be a read error of a much larger clone one base away. It was with a sample-barcoded 5' primer and a J-beta primer mix that a second PCR of roughly 7 to 11 cycles was run. One entry per CDR3 protein results from TCRdb running MiXCR on the 5' RACE reads. The sample lists 1.5 million to 2 million distinct CDR3 sequences; over 25% were seen once. The sample comes from a study of blood T cells in healthy people across ages. CDR3 length: 14 amino acids. V was shortened by 3 bases and J by 8 bases, with 17 bases between the two germline ends. CDR1 is SGHRS, CDR2 YFSETQ, per germline.

This rearrangement joins TRBV5-1 to TRBJ1-2; a possible D gene is TRBD1 (6 bases). This receptor was identified in a woman in her twenties or thirties in good health. What was sequenced was blood. DNA for the CDR3: TGCGCCAGCAGCTGGGACTGGGGGCAACGCGGCTACACCTTC. This encodes CASSWDWGQRGYTF.